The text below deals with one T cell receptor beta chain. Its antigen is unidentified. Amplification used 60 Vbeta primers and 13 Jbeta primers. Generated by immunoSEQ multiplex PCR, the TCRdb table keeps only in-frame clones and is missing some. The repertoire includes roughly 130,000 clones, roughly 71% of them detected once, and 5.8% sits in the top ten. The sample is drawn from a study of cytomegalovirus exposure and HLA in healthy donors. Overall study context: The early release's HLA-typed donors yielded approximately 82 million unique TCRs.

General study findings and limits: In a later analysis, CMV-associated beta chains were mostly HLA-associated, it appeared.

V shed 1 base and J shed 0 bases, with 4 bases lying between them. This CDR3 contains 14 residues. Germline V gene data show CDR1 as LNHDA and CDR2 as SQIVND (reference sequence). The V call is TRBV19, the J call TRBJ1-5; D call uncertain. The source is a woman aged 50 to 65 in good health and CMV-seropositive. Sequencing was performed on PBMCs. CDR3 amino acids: CASSIASSNQPQHF. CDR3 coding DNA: TGTGCCAGTAGTATAGCGAGTAGCAATCAGCCCCAGCATTTT. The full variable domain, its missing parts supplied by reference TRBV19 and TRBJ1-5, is DGGITQSPKYLFRKEGQNVTLSCEQNLNHDAMYWYRQDPGQGLRLIYYSQIVNDFQKGDIAEGYSVSREKKESFPLTVTSAQKNPTAFYLCASSIASSNQPQHFGDGTRLSIL.